The present entry profiles one T cell receptor (beta chain) with its context. Produced via immunoSEQ multiplex PCR; TCRdb's table is partial and in-frame only. The sample lists about 120,000 clones, 90% to 95% seen once, with approximately 5% in the top ten. The sample comes from a study of T cell responses to AZD1222 COVID-19 vaccine. The specimen comprised peripheral blood, sampled 28 days after the second AZD1222 dose. This sequence was found in an adult who received the AZD1222 COVID-19 vaccine.

The CDR3: CASSPKLSQGRNYGYTF. In nucleotides, the CDR3 is TGTGCCAGCAGCCCCAAGTTATCACAGGGGCGAAACTATGGCTACACCTTC. The rearrangement joins TRBV3-1 (or the pseudogene TRBV3-2) to TRBJ1-2, with 7 bases lining up with TRBD1. Germline CDR1 LGHDT, CDR2 YNNKEL (reference sequence). Trimming cost V 4 bases and J 2 bases; bases outside gene matches: 13. The CDR3 contains 17 residues.